This entry lists 8 T cell receptor beta chains sequenced from one sample in a study of tissue T cells after allogeneic stem cell transplantation. Clones were read by immunoSEQ multiplex PCR, and TCRdb kept only the in-frame ones, dropping some. This table holds about 3,100 clones, less than 50% found once. Indicated time point: mouse harvest day 14 after allogeneic transplant. Tail vein injection delivered 10^7 T-cell-depleted bone marrow cells and 10^6 splenic CD5+ T cells. Sequenced: gut tissue. The receptors here all came from a female BALB/c mouse given C57BL/6 T cells with graft-versus-host disease after an allogeneic hematopoietic cell transplant.

On this clone: Gene names follow the mouse nomenclature. CDR3 DNA (partial): TGTGCAAGCAATTACAGGGGGCACGAAAGATTATTT. Translated: CASNYRGHERLF. The complete CDR3 protein is CASNYRGHERLFF. The chain has TRBV16 and TRBJ1-4, with 9 bases matching TRBD1. The observed sequence ends 1 residue before the CDR3 terminus, with the missing tail filled in from the germline J gene. Trimming removed 7 bases from V and 6 bases from J; junction bases left unmatched: 3. CDR1 SGHSA and CDR2 FRNQAP come from the germline V gene. The CDR3 is made up of 13 amino acids.

To note about this clone: The listed genes are named as in mouse. Coverage ceases 1 residue before the CDR3 finishes, and the germline J gene fills in the end. The genes are TRBV13-2 and TRBJ1-3; 8 nucleotides align to TRBD1. The length of the CDR3 is 15 residues. Trimming at V came to 3 bases and at J to 0 bases, leaving 2 bases not matched to a gene. The germline V gene encodes CDR1 NNHNN and CDR2 SYGAGS (reference sequence). The CDR3 loop reads CASGGGQDSGNTLYF. The DNA read from the CDR3 is TGTGCCAGCGGTGGGGGACAGGATTCTGGAAATACGCTCTAT.

A word on this clone: Gene names and germline match the mouse. The read ends 1 residue shy of where the CDR3 ends; the end is completed using the germline J gene. This rearrangement joins TRBV12-1 to TRBJ2-4; D not resolved. From germline, CDR1 is SGHSN and CDR2 HYEKVE. This CDR3 contains 12 residues. Trimming left V 4 bases short and J 0 bases short, with 4 bases between. This CDR3 reads CASSQSQNTLYF. CDR3 DNA, as far as it was read: TGTGCCAGCTCCCAAAGTCAAAACACCTTGTAC.

This clone was found a few times. Gene labels here are mouse ones. The read falls 1 residue short of the CDR3 end, and the missing part is taken from the germline J gene. This chain connects TRBV26 to TRBJ2-5; possible D gene TRBD2, 6 bases. The germline CDR1 and CDR2 sequences are KGHPV and FQNQEV (reference sequence). The CDR3 contains 13 residues. V was trimmed by 6 bases and J by 4 bases, leaving 11 bases between them. The CDR3 bases that were read are TGTGCCAGCAGCTCCGTGGGGGAAGACACCCAGTAC. Amino acids: CASSSVGEDTQY. The full CDR3 is CASSSVGEDTQYF. The complete variable domain, with remaining parts taken from reference TRBV26 and TRBJ2-5, reads NSKVIQTPRYLVKGQGQKAKMRCIPEKGHPVVFWYQQNKNNEFKFLINFQNQEVLQQIDMTEKRFSAECPSNSPCSLEIQSSEAGDSALYLCASSSVGEDTQYFGPGTRLLVL.

Notes on this clone: Mouse gene names apply. Read coverage stops 1 residue before the CDR3 terminus; the germline J gene supplies the remainder. The gene calls are TRBV14 and TRBJ2-3; TRBD1 aligns across 9 bases. Germline CDR1 is SGHDT and CDR2 is FRDEAV. This CDR3 spans 14 amino acids. The J segment lost 1 base and the V segment lost 4 bases, leaving 1 base of the junction unmatched. CDR3 region: CASSRQGGAETLYF. The sequenced part of the CDR3 DNA is TGTGCCAGCAGTCGACAGGGGGGTGCAGAAACGCTGTAT.

This clone was recorded a few times. The gene symbols are mouse symbols. The read ends 1 residue before the CDR3 terminus; that terminus is restored from the germline J gene. The V gene is TRBV12-2, the J gene TRBJ1-3; 7 nucleotides agree with TRBD1. Trimming at V came to 0 bases and at J to 0 bases, leaving 4 bases not matched to a gene. The CDR3 runs 16 residues. Looked up from germline, CDR1 is SGHLS and CDR2 is HYDKME. The CDR3 protein is CASSLETGNSGNTLYF. The covered CDR3 bases are TGTGCCAGCTCTCTCGAGACAGGGAATTCTGGAAATACGCTCTAT.

This clone ranks as medium-sized. Gene names follow the mouse nomenclature. The CDR3 end lies 1 residue beyond the end of the read and is filled in from the germline J gene. The V call is TRBV31, the J call TRBJ1-5; D is perhaps TRBD1 (6 bases). Germline-derived CDR1 and CDR2 are GKSSPN and SITVG. The CDR3 covers 14 residues. V lost 0 bases, J lost 5 bases, and 11 bases lay in between. CDR3 DNA (partial): TGTGCCTGGAGTCTAGGCAGGGGACACCAGGCTCCGCTT. It yields the protein CAWSLGRGHQAPL. The entire CDR3 protein reads CAWSLGRGHQAPLF.

Concerning this clone: The genes and germline here are from mouse. The sequence runs out 1 residue before the end of the CDR3; the remainder is reconstructed from the germline J gene. The rearrangement links TRBV26 to TRBJ1-3; D is unclear. This CDR3 has 14 amino acids. Trimming pared 2 bases from V and 0 bases from J, leaving 5 bases between. Germline CDR1 reads KGHPV; CDR2 reads FQNQEV (reference sequence). The CDR3 DNA, read in part, is TGTGCCAGCAGTCTGACAGTTTCTGGAAATACGCTCTAT. This gives the protein CASSLTVSGNTLY. The CDR3 as a whole reads CASSLTVSGNTLYF. Drawing the rest from reference TRBV26 and TRBJ1-3, the complete variable domain is NSKVIQTPRYLVKGQGQKAKMRCIPEKGHPVVFWYQQNKNNEFKFLINFQNQEVLQQIDMTEKRFSAECPSNSPCSLEIQSSEAGDSALYLCASSLTVSGNTLYFGEGSRLIVV.